This TCR beta chain was identified in a study of shared T cell receptors in the human thymus. V lost 6 bases to trimming and J lost 9 bases, with 18 bases between them. Germline V CDR1 and CDR2: MDHEN, SYDVKM. The CDR3 sequence is 14 residues long. TCRdb's table, derived via immunoSEQ multiplex PCR, lists solely in-frame clones and lacks some. The sample yields hundreds of thousands of clones, around 87% seen once. Another study also made use of these data, one on human thymus T cells.

The material sequenced was thymocytes. The sequence derives from a boy younger than two with a congenital heart defect. The chain uses TRBV28 and TRBJ1-5; D gene uncertain. As DNA, the CDR3 is TGTGCCAGCAGGATACGCCGGGGAGAGCTGCCCCAGCATTTT. It encodes CASRIRRGELPQHF.